The next 22 T cell receptor beta chains were all read from a single sample in a study of blood T cell repertoires in COVID-19. Data came from immunoSEQ multiplex PCR; TCRdb stores just in-frame clones and leaves some out. The data contain roughly 170,000 clones, 74% of them singletons. The sequenced sample was peripheral blood. The receptors shown here come from a woman aged 80 or over with acute or convalescent COVID-19.

The chain carries TRBV7-8 and TRBJ2-1; 11 bases agree with TRBD1. CDR3 length: 15 residues. J was trimmed by 6 bases and V by 3 bases; bases with no gene match: 4. Germline V gives CDR1 SGHVS, CDR2 FQNEAQ. CDR3 residues: CASSFPGTGGNEQFF. The CDR3 nucleotides are TGTGCCAGCAGCTTCCCCGGGACAGGGGGCAATGAGCAGTTCTTC.

The chain joins TRBV2 to TRBJ2-2; D might be TRBD1 (5 bases). Looked up from germline, CDR1 is SNHLY and CDR2 is FYNNEI. The length of the CDR3 is 14 residues. V lost 5 bases to trimming and J lost 4 bases, with 11 bases between them. CDR3 DNA sequence: TGTGCCAGCAGTCTTGGACAAGCCACCGGGGAGCTGTTTTTT. It encodes CASSLGQATGELFF.

This clone was observed a single time. This chain joins TRBV2 and TRBJ2-7; 7 bases line up with TRBD2. V dropped 11 bases and J dropped 3; count of bases not matched to a gene: 4. Per germline, CDR1 SNHLY and CDR2 FYNNEI. The CDR3 covers 11 residues. The CDR3 loop reads CAGGLVYEQYF. CDR3 coding DNA: TGTGCCGGCGGACTAGTCTACGAGCAGTACTTC.

The chain uses TRBV5-1 and TRBJ1-2; no clear D gene. CDR1 and CDR2 from the germline V gene are SGHRS and YFSETQ. The germline V and J ends were trimmed by 0 bases and 4 bases, with 13 bases remaining between them. The CDR3 length is 15 residues. The CDR3 coding sequence is TGCGCCAGCAGCTTGGGCGGTCGACCCACCTATGGCTACACCTTC. Translating gives CASSLGGRPTYGYTF.

The V and J genes are TRBV9 and TRBJ2-2; 9 positions agree with TRBD2. With V trimmed by 3 bases and J by 4 bases, 10 bases remained unmatched. The CDR3 length is 17 residues. Germline CDR1 SGDLS, CDR2 YYNGEE. The CDR3 DNA reads TGTGCCAGCAGCGGGGGCAGGGGAGCGGGAGGCACCGGGGAGCTGTTTTTT. It translates to CASSGGRGAGGTGELFF.

The chain is built from TRBV19 and TRBJ2-5; 13 nucleotides match TRBD2. V was pared by 6 bases and J by 3 bases, with 22 bases of the junction left unmatched. Germline V lookup: CDR1 LNHDA, CDR2 SQIVND (reference sequence). The CDR3 contains 21 residues. The CDR3 reads CASRIFRDRAKLAGGEETQYF. The CDR3 bases are TGTGCCAGTAGGATATTCAGGGACAGGGCAAAACTAGCGGGAGGGGAAGAGACCCAGTACTTC.

This rearrangement joins TRBV6-6 to TRBJ2-7; the D is unclear. This CDR3 comprises 15 residues. V was shortened by 6 bases and J by 0 bases, with 15 bases between the two germline ends. The germline V gene has CDR1 MNHNY and CDR2 SVGAGI (reference sequence). The CDR3 sequence is CASSHIIGDSYEQYF. CDR3 nucleotides: TGTGCCAGCAGCCACATAATCGGAGACTCCTACGAGCAGTACTTC.

The V call is TRBV27, the J call TRBJ2-7; 8 bases agree with TRBD1. V lost 6 bases to trimming and J lost 4 bases; unmatched junction nucleotides: 14. This CDR3 contains 16 residues. The germline V gene encodes CDR1 MNHEY and CDR2 SMNVEV (reference sequence). CDR3 bases: TGTGCCAGCAGCGAAAAAGCCGGGACAGGACAATACGAGCAGTACTTC. Its translation is CASSEKAGTGQYEQYF.

This clone was seen repeatedly, ten times or more. The genes are TRBV3-1 (or the pseudogene TRBV3-2) and TRBJ2-7; TRBD1 might be the D (6 bases). Germline loops: CDR1 LGHDT, CDR2 YNNKEL (reference sequence). Deletions cut 0 bases from V and 3 bases from J, with 9 bases between. This CDR3 contains 14 residues. CDR3 nucleotides: TGTGCCAGCAGCCAAGAGAGGGGGAGCTACGAGCAGTACTTC. Amino acids: CASSQERGSYEQYF.

CDR3: CSVDLRQGGETQYF. The CDR3 DNA reads as TGCAGCGTTGACCTCCGGCAGGGCGGCGAGACCCAGTACTTC. The chain joins TRBV29-1 to TRBJ2-5, with D possibly being TRBD1 (5 bases). The germline CDR1 and CDR2 sequences are SQVTM and ANQGSEA. Trimming left V 3 bases short and J 5 bases short, with 16 bases between. This CDR3 is built from 14 residues. Full variable domain (missing parts from reference TRBV29-1 and TRBJ2-5): SAVISQKPSRDICQRGTSLTIQCQVDSQVTMMFWYRQQPGQSLTLIATANQGSEATYESGFVIDKFPISRPNLTFSTLTVSNMSPEDSSIYLCSVDLRQGGETQYFGPGTRLLVL.

The chain uses TRBV28 and TRBJ1-2; no firm D call. CDR3 length: 13 amino acids. V was cut by 3 bases and J by 8 bases, with 13 bases left in between. Germline CDR1 is MDHEN and CDR2 is SYDVKM. The CDR3 nucleotides are TGTGCCAGCAGTTTTGGCACCCCTCCGGGCTACACCTTC. This sequence encodes CASSFGTPPGYTF.

The chain recombines TRBV19 with TRBJ1-5; 8 nucleotides agree with TRBD1. The germline V gene encodes CDR1 LNHDA and CDR2 SQIVND (reference sequence). Trimming at V came to 7 bases and at J to 7 bases, leaving 6 bases not matched to a gene. This CDR3 has 13 residues. The DNA for the CDR3 is TGTGCCAGTATCAAACAGGGGGGACAGCCCCAGCATTTT. Protein product: CASIKQGGQPQHF.

The CDR3 is CASSWTSGYYEQYF. In nucleotides, the CDR3 is TGTGCCAGCAGTTGGACTAGCGGATACTACGAGCAGTACTTC. The chain has TRBV6-5 and TRBJ2-7; 10 bases are a match to TRBD2. This CDR3 is built from 14 residues. Trimming removed 4 bases from V and 3 bases from J; junction bases left unmatched: 3. Germline loops: CDR1 MNHEY, CDR2 SVGAGI.

About this clone itself: The sample contains more than one DNA sequence encoding this CDR3. This chain connects TRBV18 to TRBJ2-7; 8 nucleotides align to TRBD1. Trimming removed 6 bases from V and 4 bases from J; junction bases left unmatched: 8. Germline V gene lookup returns CDR1 KGHSH and CDR2 LQKENI. The CDR3 runs to 14 residues. The CDR3 DNA follows: TGTGCCAGCTCGCCGATGCAGGGGGCATACGAGCAGTACTTC. Residues: CASSPMQGAYEQYF. The variable domain in full, completed from reference TRBV18 and TRBJ2-7, reads NAGVMQNPRHLVRRRGQEARLRCSPMKGHSHVYWYRQLPEEGLKFMVYLQKENIIDESGMPKERFSAEFPKEGPSILRIQQVVRGDSAAYFCASSPMQGAYEQYFGPGTRLTVT.

The chain combines TRBV28 with TRBJ1-1, with 12 bases lining up with TRBD1. This CDR3 has 16 amino acids. Germline CDR1 MDHEN, CDR2 SYDVKM. With V trimmed by 6 bases and J by 5 bases, 10 bases remained unmatched. As DNA, the CDR3 is TGTGCCAGCAGAATGGGACAGGGGGCATGGGGAACTGAAGCTTTCTTT. Encoded protein: CASRMGQGAWGTEAFF. Together with reference TRBV28 and TRBJ1-1, the CDR3 gives the full variable domain: DVKVTQSSRYLVKRTGEKVFLECVQDMDHENMFWYRQDPGLGLRLIYFSYDVKMKEKGDIPEGYSVSREKKERFSLILESASTNQTSMYLCASRMGQGAWGTEAFFGQGTRLTVV.

This rearrangement joins TRBV27 to TRBJ1-6; D is perhaps TRBD1 (5 bases). Trimming removed 5 bases from V and 8 bases from J, with 10 bases in between. CDR3 length equals 13 residues. Germline V gene lookup returns CDR1 MNHEY and CDR2 SMNVEV (reference sequence). This CDR3 is CASSVYRHSPLHF. For the CDR3, the DNA is TGTGCCAGCAGTGTATACAGGCATTCACCCCTCCACTTT.

This chain uses TRBV24-1 with TRBJ2-2; 7 nucleotides agree with TRBD2. The V gene end was trimmed by 4 bases and the J gene end by 1 base; junction bases not matched to a gene: 2. The CDR3 totals 15 residues. CDR1 is KGHDR and CDR2 is SFDVKD in the germline V gene. The CDR3 coding sequence is TGTGCCACCAGTGAGTCGGGGGGGAACACCGGGGAGCTGTTTTTT. This sequence encodes CATSESGGNTGELFF.

This clone was seen repeatedly, ten times or more. The chain links TRBV12-3 or TRBV12-4 to TRBJ1-2; perhaps TRBD1 as D (6 bases). Trimming left V 8 bases short and J 3 bases short, with 7 bases between. The CDR3 spans 11 residues. The CDR3 DNA reads as TGTGCCAGCGAGGGGGACTATGGCTACACCTTC. It yields the protein CASEGDYGYTF.

The chain has TRBV12-5 and TRBJ2-5; 7 nucleotides line up with TRBD1. V dropped 2 bases and J dropped 2; count of bases not matched to a gene: 2. The length of the CDR3 is 14 residues. Germline V gene lookup returns CDR1 LGHNT and CDR2 FRNRAP. CDR3: CASGLWGQQETQYF. The CDR3 nucleotides are TGTGCTAGTGGTTTGTGGGGACAGCAAGAGACCCAGTACTTC.

The rearrangement uses TRBV29-1 and TRBJ2-1; 9 nucleotides line up with TRBD1. The CDR3 loop spans 16 amino acids. The V and J ends lost 3 bases and 4 bases, in that order; junction bases with no gene match: 10. Looked up from germline, CDR1 is SQVTM and CDR2 is ANQGSEA. The CDR3 sequence: CSVEGVRDRVYNEQFF. In DNA form, the CDR3 reads TGCAGCGTTGAGGGGGTCCGGGACAGGGTATACAATGAGCAGTTCTTC.

CDR3 region: CSAGTGLALGTQYF. CDR3 coding DNA: TGCAGCGCCGGAACGGGACTAGCGTTAGGGACCCAGTACTTC. The chain uses TRBV29-1 and TRBJ2-5, with 10 bases lining up with TRBD2. This CDR3 has 14 amino acids. The germline V gene has CDR1 SQVTM and CDR2 ANQGSEA. V lost 7 bases to trimming and J lost 7 bases; unmatched junction nucleotides: 12. The full variable domain, completed using reference TRBV29-1 and TRBJ2-5, is SAVISQKPSRDICQRGTSLTIQCQVDSQVTMMFWYRQQPGQSLTLIATANQGSEATYESGFVIDKFPISRPNLTFSTLTVSNMSPEDSSIYLCSAGTGLALGTQYFGPGTRLLVL.

The chain combines TRBV10-2 with TRBJ1-1; D unclear. The CDR3 runs to 13 residues. The germline V and J ends were trimmed by 6 bases and 1 base, with 9 bases remaining between them. The V gene's germline CDR1 is WSHSY and CDR2 SAAADI. The CDR3 loop reads CASRDYSNTEAFF. The CDR3 DNA sequence: TGCGCCAGCAGAGACTATTCGAACACTGAAGCTTTCTTT.